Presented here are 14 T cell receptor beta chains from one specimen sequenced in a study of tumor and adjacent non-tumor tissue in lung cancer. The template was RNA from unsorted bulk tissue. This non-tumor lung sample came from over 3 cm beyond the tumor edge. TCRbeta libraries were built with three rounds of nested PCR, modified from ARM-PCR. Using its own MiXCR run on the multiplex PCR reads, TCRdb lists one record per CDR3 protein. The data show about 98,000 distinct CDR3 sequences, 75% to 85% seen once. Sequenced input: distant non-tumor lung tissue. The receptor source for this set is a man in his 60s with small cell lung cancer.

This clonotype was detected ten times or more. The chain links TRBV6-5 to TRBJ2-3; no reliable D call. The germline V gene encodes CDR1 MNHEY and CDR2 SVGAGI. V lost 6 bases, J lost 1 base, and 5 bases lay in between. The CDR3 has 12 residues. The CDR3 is CASSAGTDTQYF. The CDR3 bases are TGTGCCAGCAGCGCAGGCACAGATACGCAGTATTTT.

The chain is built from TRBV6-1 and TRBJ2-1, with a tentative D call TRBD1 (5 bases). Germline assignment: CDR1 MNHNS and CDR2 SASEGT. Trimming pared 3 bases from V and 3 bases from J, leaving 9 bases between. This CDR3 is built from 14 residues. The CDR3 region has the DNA TGTGCCAGCAGTGAGAACAGGTTCTACAATGAGCAGTTCTTC. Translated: CASSENRFYNEQFF.

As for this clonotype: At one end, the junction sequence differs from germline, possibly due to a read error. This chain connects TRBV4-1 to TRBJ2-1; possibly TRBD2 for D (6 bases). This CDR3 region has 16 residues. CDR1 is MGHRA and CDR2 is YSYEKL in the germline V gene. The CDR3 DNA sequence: TGCGCCAGCAGCCAAGAGGGAGGTATTCTTCTTAATGAGGAGTTCTTC. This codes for CASSQEGGILLNEEFF.

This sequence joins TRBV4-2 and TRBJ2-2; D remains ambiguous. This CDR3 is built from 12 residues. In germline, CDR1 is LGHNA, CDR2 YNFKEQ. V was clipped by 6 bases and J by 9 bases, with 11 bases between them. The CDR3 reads CASSQQTRELFF. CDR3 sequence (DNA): TGTGCCAGCAGTCAACAGACCCGGGAGCTGTTTTTT.

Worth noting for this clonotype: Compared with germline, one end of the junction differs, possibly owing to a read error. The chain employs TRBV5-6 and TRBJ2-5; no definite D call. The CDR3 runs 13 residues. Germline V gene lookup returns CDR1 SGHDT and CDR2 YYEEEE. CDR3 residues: CAISLRYQETQSF. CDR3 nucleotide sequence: TGTGCCATCAGCTTGAGGTATCAAGAGACCCAGTCCTTC.

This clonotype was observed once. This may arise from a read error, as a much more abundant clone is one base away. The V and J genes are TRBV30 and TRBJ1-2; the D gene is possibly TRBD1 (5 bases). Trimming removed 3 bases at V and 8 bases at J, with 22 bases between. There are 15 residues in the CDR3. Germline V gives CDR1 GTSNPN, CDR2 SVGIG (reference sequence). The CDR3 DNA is TGTGCCTGGAGCGACCCCCCAATAGGGGCTGTGGGCTACACCTTC. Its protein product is CAWSDPPIGAVGYTF.

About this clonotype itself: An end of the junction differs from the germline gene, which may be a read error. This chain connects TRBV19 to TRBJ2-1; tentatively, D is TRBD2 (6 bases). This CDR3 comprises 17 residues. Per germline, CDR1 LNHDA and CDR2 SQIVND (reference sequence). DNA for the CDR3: TGTGCCAATAGTACTAGCCACCTACGAAGCTCCTACAATGAGCTGTTCTTC. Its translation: CANSTSHLRSSYNELFF.

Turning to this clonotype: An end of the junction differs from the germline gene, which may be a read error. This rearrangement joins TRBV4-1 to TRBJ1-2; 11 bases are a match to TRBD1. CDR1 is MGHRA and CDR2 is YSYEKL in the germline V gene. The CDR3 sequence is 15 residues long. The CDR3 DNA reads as TGCGTCAGCACCCCAGGAGGACAGGGGGCGGGTGGCTACACCTTC. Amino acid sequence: CVSTPGGQGAGGYTF.

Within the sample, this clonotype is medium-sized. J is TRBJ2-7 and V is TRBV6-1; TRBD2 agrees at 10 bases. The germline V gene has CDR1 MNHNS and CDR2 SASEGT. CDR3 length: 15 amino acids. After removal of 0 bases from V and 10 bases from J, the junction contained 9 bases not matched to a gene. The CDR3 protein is CASSEASSGSRTQYV. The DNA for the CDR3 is TGTGCCAGCAGTGAAGCGTCTAGCGGGAGTAGGACTCAGTACGTC.

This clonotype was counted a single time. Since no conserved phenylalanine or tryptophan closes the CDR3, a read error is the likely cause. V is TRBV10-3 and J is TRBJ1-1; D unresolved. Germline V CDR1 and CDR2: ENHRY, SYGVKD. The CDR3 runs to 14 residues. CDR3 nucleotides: TGTGTCATCAGCCCCCCGGGTAAAGCATGGGAAGCTTTCTGT. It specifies CVISPPGKAWEAFC.

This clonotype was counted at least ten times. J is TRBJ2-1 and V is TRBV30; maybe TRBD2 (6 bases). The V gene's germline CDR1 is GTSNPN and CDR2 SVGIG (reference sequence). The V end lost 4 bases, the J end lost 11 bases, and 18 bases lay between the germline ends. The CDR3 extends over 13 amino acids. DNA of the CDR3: TGTGCCTGGACTCGGGGGAGCGGGCCGCAGCAGTTCTTC. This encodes CAWTRGSGPQQFF.

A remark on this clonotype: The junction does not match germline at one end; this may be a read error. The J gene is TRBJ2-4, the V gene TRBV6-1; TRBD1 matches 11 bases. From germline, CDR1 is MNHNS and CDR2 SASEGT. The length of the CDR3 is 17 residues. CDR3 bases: TGTGCCACCAGTAGGGACAGGGGGACTCTAGCCAAAAATATTCAGTACTTC. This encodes CATSRDRGTLAKNIQYF.

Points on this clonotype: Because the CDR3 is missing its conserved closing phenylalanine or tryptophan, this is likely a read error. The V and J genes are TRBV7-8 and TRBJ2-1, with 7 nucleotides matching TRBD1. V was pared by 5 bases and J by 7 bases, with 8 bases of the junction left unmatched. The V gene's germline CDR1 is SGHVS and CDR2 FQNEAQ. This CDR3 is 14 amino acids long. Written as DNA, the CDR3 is TGTGCCAGCAGCCAGAGAGACAGGGTTAATGAGCAGTTCTAT. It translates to CASSQRDRVNEQFY.

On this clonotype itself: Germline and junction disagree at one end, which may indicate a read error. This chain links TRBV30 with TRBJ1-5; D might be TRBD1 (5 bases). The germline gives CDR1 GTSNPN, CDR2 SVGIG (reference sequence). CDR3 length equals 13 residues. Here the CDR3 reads CAWSRGTSQPQHF. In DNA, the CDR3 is TGCGCCTGGAGTCGGGGGACGAGCCAGCCCCAGCATTTC.